The 32 T cell receptor beta chains below were found in one sample sequenced in a study of T cells in Graves' hyperthyroidism and ophthalmopathy. There were TCR beta CDR3 regions amplified from RNA transcripts. HTBI primers were employed in a first-round RT-PCR of the TCR CDR3. In TCRdb, the multiplex PCR reads were re-called with MiXCR into one record per CDR3 protein. In the table there are more than 300,000 distinct CDR3 sequences, 18% of which are singletons. Input material: blood. These receptors were taken from a man aged 18 to 30 with Graves' ophthalmopathy.

This clonotype was seen ten or more times. J is TRBJ1-2 and V is TRBV3-1; no reliable D call. CDR1 and CDR2 (germline): LGHDT, YNNKEL (reference sequence). The CDR3 runs 16 residues. V lost 3 bases and J 4 bases, leaving 18 bases between the germline ends. The CDR3 reads CASSHNGGLEGYGYTF. The CDR3 DNA reads as TGTGCCAGCAGCCACAACGGAGGGCTGGAGGGCTATGGCTACACCTTC. Based on the CDR3 plus reference TRBV3-1 and TRBJ1-2, the full variable domain is DTAVSQTPKYLVTQMGNDKSIKCEQNLGHDTMYWYKQDSKKFLKIMFSYNNKELIINETVPNRFSPKSPDKAHLNLHINSLELGDSAVYFCASSHNGGLEGYGYTFGSGTRLTVV.

This clonotype was observed at least ten times. The rearrangement joins TRBV12-3 or TRBV12-4 to TRBJ2-5, with 13 bases matching TRBD2. Trimming at V came to 8 bases and at J to 5 bases, leaving 5 bases not matched to a gene. The length of the CDR3 is 14 residues. CDR3 DNA: TGTGCCAGCGAAGGACTAGCGGGGGACGAGACCCAGTACTTC. Protein sequence: CASEGLAGDETQYF.

In its sample, this clonotype was seen many times. CDR3 coding DNA: TGCAGTGCTAGACAACGTTCCCTCTTTGAGCAGTACTTC. As protein: CSARQRSLFEQYF. The V gene is TRBV20-1, the J gene TRBJ2-7; D uncertain. There are 13 residues in the CDR3. The germline CDR1 and CDR2 sequences are DFQATT and SNEGSKA (reference sequence). V was trimmed by 2 bases and J by 7 bases, leaving 15 bases between them.

The chain is built from TRBV10-3 and TRBJ1-3; maybe TRBD1 (6 bases). Looked up from germline, CDR1 is ENHRY and CDR2 is SYGVKD. V was shortened by 2 bases and J by 0 bases, with 8 bases between the two germline ends. CDR3 length equals 15 residues. The CDR3 DNA sequence: TGTGCCATCAGTGAGGACAGGACCTCTGGAAACACCATATATTTT. It translates to CAISEDRTSGNTIYF.

This clonotype appeared many times. The V call is TRBV7-9, the J call TRBJ1-2, with D maybe TRBD1 (6 bases). The V end lost 0 bases, the J end lost 4 bases, and 12 bases lay between the germline ends. Germline CDR1 reads SEHNR; CDR2 reads FQNEAQ (reference sequence). This CDR3 has 15 residues. As DNA, the CDR3 is TGTGCCAGCAGCTTAGCGGCGGGGGCCGGCTATGGCTACACCTTC. Protein product: CASSLAAGAGYGYTF.

The V call is TRBV20-1, the J call TRBJ1-4, with D possibly TRBD1 on 5 matching bases. V was pared by 5 bases and J by 0 bases, with 13 bases between. The CDR3 sequence is 15 residues long. The V gene's germline CDR1 is DFQATT and CDR2 SNEGSKA (reference sequence). The CDR3 region is CSASGTPATNEKLFF. The DNA for the CDR3 is TGCAGTGCTTCTGGGACGCCGGCAACTAATGAAAAACTGTTTTTT.

This chain links TRBV4-1 with TRBJ1-4, with D possibly TRBD1 on 5 matching bases. This CDR3 region has 15 residues. Germline CDR1 MGHRA, CDR2 YSYEKL. V lost 4 bases, J lost 3 bases, and 12 bases lay in between. CDR3 nucleotides: TGCGCCAGCAGCCGCGTGGGACCGTCTAATGAAAAACTGTTTTTT. It is translated as CASSRVGPSNEKLFF.

The table lists this clonotype with many counts. The CDR3, as DNA: TGTGCCAGCAGTTTCTTTATTCGCGGGGCCGAGCAGTACTTC. The encoded protein is CASSFFIRGAEQYF. The rearrangement joins TRBV28 to TRBJ2-7; a weak D match, TRBD2 (6 bases). V lost 3 bases to trimming and J lost 6 bases, with 15 bases between them. Germline V gene sequence: CDR1 MDHEN, CDR2 SYDVKM. This CDR3 spans 14 amino acids.

This clonotype was counted at least ten times. An end of the junction does not agree with germline; a read error may underlie this. This CDR3 reads CSVRPHTGQPQHF. In nucleotides, the CDR3 is TGCAGTGTTAGACCCCATACCGGGCAGCCCCAGCATTTT. The chain combines TRBV20-1 with TRBJ1-5; D not resolved. Germline V gives CDR1 DFQATT, CDR2 SNEGSKA (reference sequence). The CDR3 runs 13 residues.

The chain links TRBV3-1 to TRBJ2-5, with 15 bases matching TRBD2. CDR1 and CDR2 from the germline V gene are LGHDT and YNNKEL (reference sequence). The J segment lost 1 base and the V segment lost 3 bases, leaving 12 bases of the junction unmatched. The CDR3 is 20 amino acids. In DNA form, the CDR3 reads TGTGCCAGCAGCCAGGGACTAGCGGGGGGACACACCCCCTTCCAAGAGACCCAGTACTTC. It translates to CASSQGLAGGHTPFQETQYF.

The chain recombines TRBV28 with TRBJ2-7, with 7 bases matching TRBD1. Germline trimming cut 7 bases from V and 4 bases from J; bases unmatched to any gene: 10. The germline CDR1 and CDR2 sequences are MDHEN and SYDVKM. The CDR3 length is 14 residues. CDR3 sequence (DNA): TGTGCCAGCACCGAGGGGACAGATCTTTACGAGCAGTACTTC. Its protein is CASTEGTDLYEQYF.

On this clonotype itself: This may be a read error: a much more frequent sequence differs by one nucleotide. Because the CDR3 is missing its conserved closing phenylalanine or tryptophan, this is likely a read error. This rearrangement joins TRBV12-3 or TRBV12-4 to TRBJ1-5, with a possible D match to TRBD1 (6 bases). Trimming took off 6 bases at V and 6 bases at J, with 15 bases between the two ends. The CDR3 is made up of 14 amino acids. CDR3 sequence reads: CASRTSGASQPQHL. Written as DNA, the CDR3 is TGTGCCAGCAGGACCTCAGGGGCTAGTCAGCCCCAGCATCTT.

V usage is TRBV24-1 and J usage is TRBJ1-2; D is possibly TRBD1 (5 bases). The CDR3 sequence is 13 residues long. Germline assignment: CDR1 KGHDR and CDR2 SFDVKD. Trimming cost V 2 bases and J 4 bases, with 7 bases left between them. The CDR3 DNA reads as TGTGCCACCAGTGATTCGGGGACCTATGGCTACACCTTC. It translates to CATSDSGTYGYTF.

At least ten counts were recorded for this clonotype. The chain carries TRBV7-6 and TRBJ1-5; D possibly corresponds to TRBD1 (5 bases). V lost 1 base and J 7 bases, leaving 14 bases between the germline ends. The CDR3 sequence is 15 residues long. The germline gives CDR1 SGHVS, CDR2 FNYEAQ. The CDR3 spells CASSLVAGVGQPQHF. The DNA for the CDR3 is TGTGCCAGCAGCTTAGTAGCGGGGGTCGGCCAGCCCCAGCATTTT.

The sample holds many counts of this clonotype. V gene TRBV6-1 combines with J gene TRBJ2-2; D is perhaps TRBD1 or TRBD2 (5 bases each). V dropped 7 bases and J dropped 3 bases, with 18 bases sitting between them. The germline V gene encodes CDR1 MNHNS and CDR2 SASEGT. This CDR3 comprises 16 residues. The DNA of the CDR3 is TGTGCCAGCACCCCAGTTAGTGGGGGATACACCGGGGAGCTGTTTTTT. Its protein product is CASTPVSGGYTGELFF.

In this sample, this clonotype turned up many times. The V gene is TRBV20-1, the J gene TRBJ1-1; no firm D call. V lost 6 bases and J lost 3, with 14 bases in between. The CDR3 has 13 amino acids. Germline CDR1 and CDR2: DFQATT and SNEGSKA (reference sequence). The CDR3 is CSASDVRDTEAFF. CDR3 nucleotide sequence: TGCAGTGCCAGCGATGTGAGGGACACTGAAGCTTTCTTT.

This clonotype was seen many times. The chain employs TRBV6-1 and TRBJ2-7; weak D call: TRBD1 (6 bases). The CDR3 loop spans 15 amino acids. The V and J ends lost 5 bases and 2 bases respectively, with 16 bases between them. Germline-derived CDR1 and CDR2 are MNHNS and SASEGT. DNA of the CDR3: TGTGCCAGCAGTCACTCCGGGACATTGACCTACGAGCAGTACTTC. Its translation is CASSHSGTLTYEQYF.

This clonotype was picked up many times. The gene calls are TRBV6-1 and TRBJ2-3; possible D gene TRBD2, 7 bases. The germline CDR1 and CDR2 sequences are MNHNS and SASEGT. V was pared by 6 bases and J by 0 bases, with 19 bases between. There are 17 residues in the CDR3. CDR3 nucleotide sequence: TGTGCCAGCAGCAAGGGGGGGAGAGACGCTAGCACAGATACGCAGTATTTT. This encodes CASSKGGRDASTDTQYF.

In this sample, this clonotype turned up once. The V call is TRBV7-2, the J call TRBJ2-1, with D tentatively TRBD1 (5 bases). The CDR3 is 14 residues long. V gave up 5 bases and J gave up 6 bases, with 14 bases separating them. Germline V gives CDR1 SGHTA, CDR2 FQGNSA. CDR3 sequence (DNA): TGTGCCAGCAGCCCCGCTTTAGGGGTCAATGAGCAGTTCTTC. The encoded protein is CASSPALGVNEQFF.

This clonotype was picked up a small number of times. The gene calls are TRBV5-1 and TRBJ1-4; D not certain. Trimming removed 2 bases from V and 2 bases from J, with 7 bases in between. Germline V CDR1 and CDR2: SGHRS, YFSETQ. This CDR3 spans 14 amino acids. The CDR3 DNA reads as TGCGCCAGCAGCTTCGAACATACTAATGAAAAACTGTTTTTT. Translated: CASSFEHTNEKLFF.

This clonotype was recorded at least ten times. The J gene is TRBJ2-7, the V gene TRBV12-3 or TRBV12-4; TRBD1 agrees at 7 bases. The CDR3 consists of 15 residues. J lost 0 bases, V lost 4 bases, and 6 bases had no gene match. The CDR3 loop is CASSSTGTLSYEQYF. CDR3 DNA: TGTGCCAGCAGTTCGACAGGGACCCTCTCCTACGAGCAGTACTTC.

This clonotype was seen at least ten times. This rearrangement joins TRBV15 to TRBJ1-6, with D unclear. Germline V gene data show CDR1 as LNHNV and CDR2 as YYDKDF (reference sequence). Trimming shortened V by 3 bases and J by 7 bases, and 13 bases separated the two germline ends. The CDR3 has 15 residues. DNA of the CDR3: TGTGCCACCAGCAGGAACGGACCGCCGAATTCACCCCTCCACTTT. Translation gives CATSRNGPPNSPLHF.

Details on this clonotype: A read error is possible here, since a much larger clone lies one base away. The chain recombines TRBV7-8 with TRBJ1-2, with a possible D match to TRBD1 (5 bases). CDR1 is SGHVS, CDR2 FQNEAQ, per germline. The CDR3 is 13 residues long. CDR3 DNA: TGTGCCAGCAGCCCTCCGGGGGGACGTGGCTACGCCTTC. It encodes CASSPPGGRGYAF.

The J gene is TRBJ2-7, the V gene TRBV28; maybe TRBD2 (7 bases). The germline gives CDR1 MDHEN, CDR2 SYDVKM. Trimming shortened V by 6 bases and J by 5 bases, and 23 bases separated the two germline ends. The CDR3 totals 16 residues. CDR3 DNA: TGTGCCAGCAGGGGGGGGGGGCCGAGGGGTTCCAACGAGCAGTACTTC. It translates to CASRGGGPRGSNEQYF.

This clonotype came up many times. This chain joins TRBV28 and TRBJ2-7; a possible D gene is TRBD1 (6 bases). The CDR3 has 15 residues. CDR1 is MDHEN, CDR2 SYDVKM, per germline. Between the trimmed V and J ends, which lost 3 bases and 3 bases, there was a span of 15 bases. CDR3 coding DNA: TGTGCCAGCAGTTTGGAGCCGGGACAAGTCTACGAGCAGTACTTC. It codes for CASSLEPGQVYEQYF.

This clonotype has just a few counts. Since a much larger clone is just one base distant, this may be a read error. The V and J genes are TRBV7-6 and TRBJ2-1, with 9 bases that match TRBD1. The ends lost 5 bases at V and 11 bases at J; junction bases unmatched: 13. The CDR3 is 15 amino acids. CDR1 is SGHVS and CDR2 is FNYEAQ in the germline V gene. The CDR3 reads CASSGWGQGVDKQFF. CDR3 nucleotide sequence: TGTGCCAGCAGCGGATGGGGACAGGGTGTGGATAAGCAGTTCTTC.

The chain links TRBV20-1 to TRBJ2-2; weak D call: TRBD2 (6 bases). CDR1 and CDR2 (germline): DFQATT, SNEGSKA (reference sequence). Deletions cut 3 bases from V and 4 bases from J, with 12 bases between. The CDR3 spans 14 residues. For the CDR3, the DNA is TGCAGTGCTAGGTGGCTAGCGAGCACCGGGGAGCTGTTTTTT. Protein: CSARWLASTGELFF.

This clonotype was found a few times. The genes are TRBV6-2 or TRBV6-3 and TRBJ2-2, with D perhaps TRBD1 or TRBD2 (5 bases each). Per the germline V gene, CDR1 is MNHEY and CDR2 is SVGEGT. The ends were cut back, 9 bases at V and 6 bases at J, with 17 bases in the middle. The CDR3 sequence is 14 residues long. The CDR3 region has the DNA TGTGCCAGTGGCCGGGACCCCCAGTCCGGGGAGCTGTTTTTT. Encoded protein: CASGRDPQSGELFF.

This clonotype was detected many times. The V and J genes are TRBV2 and TRBJ1-2, with TRBD1 as a possible D gene (6 bases). CDR1 is SNHLY, CDR2 FYNNEI, per germline. The V and J ends lost 7 bases and 6 bases respectively, with 21 bases between them. CDR3 length: 15 residues. In DNA, the CDR3 is TGTGCCAGCATTATAAAACAAGGGGGGGTAGATGGCTACACCTTC. This codes for CASIIKQGGVDGYTF.

In this sample, this clonotype turned up many times. This rearrangement joins TRBV27 to TRBJ2-7; TRBD1 might be the D (7 bases). The V gene's germline CDR1 is MNHEY and CDR2 SMNVEV (reference sequence). V lost 1 base and J lost 6, with 16 bases in between. The CDR3 contains 15 residues. CDR3 nucleotide sequence: TGTGCCAGCAGTTTATTGGCAGGGGGGATCGCCGAGCAGTACTTC. Its protein is CASSLLAGGIAEQYF.

V is TRBV14 and J is TRBJ2-1; D is undetermined. CDR3 size: 13 residues. V was shortened by 1 base and J by 4 bases, with 5 bases between the two germline ends. Per the germline V gene, CDR1 is SGHDN and CDR2 is FVKESK. In DNA form, the CDR3 reads TGTGCCAGCAGCCAAGTTACGTACAATGAGCAGTTCTTC. Encoded protein: CASSQVTYNEQFF. Combining the CDR3 with reference TRBV14 and TRBJ2-1 gives the whole variable domain EAGVTQFPSHSVIEKGQTVTLRCDPISGHDNLYWYRRVMGKEIKFLLHFVKESKQDESGMPNNRFLAERTGGTYSTLKVQPAELEDSGVYFCASSQVTYNEQFFGPGTRLTVL.

This clonotype appeared many times. The rearrangement joins TRBV15 to TRBJ2-3, with D tentatively TRBD2 (6 bases). The ends were cut back, 5 bases at V and 5 bases at J, with 11 bases in the middle. Germline V lookup: CDR1 LNHNV, CDR2 YYDKDF (reference sequence). CDR3 length: 13 residues. CDR3 loop: CATSGGRLDTQYF. DNA of the CDR3: TGTGCCACCAGCGGGGGGAGACTAGATACGCAGTATTTT.